Listed here are 23 T cell receptor beta chains from one sample, sequenced in a study of persistence of HIV-infected CD4 T cells. Sequencing used immunoSEQ version 4 in survey mode. Here immunoSEQ multiplex PCR was the method, and the copy in TCRdb shows in-frame clones only, minus some. The data contain 25,000 to 35,000 clones, around 80% of them singletons. Stimulation used about 9.2 ug/mL lysate from CMV-infected fibroblasts. Sorted nonresponding memory CD4+ T cells were CD40L-negative, CD69-negative, CD45RO-high. For these TCRs, the target antigens are not known. The input for sequencing was CD4+ T cells sorted from PBMCs after approximately 20-hour stimulation, taken from a patient who received antiretroviral therapy. The receptors were gathered from an adult man with HIV who was CMV-seropositive.

The sample holds a few counts of this clone. The V gene is TRBV5-4, the J gene TRBJ2-7; maybe TRBD2 (6 bases). This CDR3 has 14 residues. CDR1 is SGHNT and CDR2 is YYREEE in the germline V gene (reference sequence). Trimming took off 4 bases at V and 7 bases at J, with 18 bases between the two ends. The CDR3 protein is CASSLGGAPREQYF. In DNA, the CDR3 is TGTGCCAGCAGCCTTGGCGGGGCCCCTCGGGAGCAGTACTTC.

CDR3 region: CASSRDRPGYEQYF. The CDR3 region has the DNA TGTGCCAGCAGCCGAGACCGGCCGGGCTACGAGCAGTACTTC. The chain has TRBV4-2 and TRBJ2-7; no definite D call. Germline-derived CDR1 and CDR2 are LGHNA and YNFKEQ. Trimming took off 4 bases at V and 3 bases at J, with 13 bases between the two ends. This CDR3 spans 14 amino acids.

The CDR3 coding sequence is TGTGCCAGCAGCTTGAAGGGGGCGGGGGTAGATACGCAGTATTTT. This gives the protein CASSLKGAGVDTQYF. The V gene is TRBV7-2, the J gene TRBJ2-3; D could derive from TRBD1 or TRBD2 (7 bases each). V was shortened by 3 bases and J by 5 bases, with 15 bases between the two germline ends. Germline CDR1 SGHTA, CDR2 FQGNSA. The CDR3 loop spans 15 amino acids.

The chain combines TRBV27 with TRBJ1-5, with 9 bases aligning to TRBD1. CDR3 length equals 17 residues. Germline CDR1 is MNHEY and CDR2 is SMNVEV (reference sequence). With V trimmed by 3 bases and J by 0 bases, 6 bases remained unmatched. CDR3 sequence (DNA): TGTGCCAGCAGTTTCCCGGACAGGGGCATTAGCAATCAGCCCCAGCATTTT. Translation gives CASSFPDRGISNQPQHF.

The chain employs TRBV14 and TRBJ2-2; 7 positions match TRBD1. The J segment lost 9 bases and the V segment lost 2 bases, leaving 3 bases of the junction unmatched. This CDR3 comprises 13 residues. In germline, CDR1 is SGHDN, CDR2 FVKESK. The CDR3 protein is CASSQYRGRELFF. The CDR3, as DNA: TGTGCCAGCAGCCAATACAGGGGAAGGGAGCTGTTTTTT.

This clone was seen a handful of times. The V and J genes are TRBV3-1 (or the pseudogene TRBV3-2) and TRBJ1-3, with D possibly TRBD1 on 5 matching bases. Trimming stripped 1 base from V and 5 bases from J, with 6 bases between. This CDR3 contains 13 residues. In germline, CDR1 is LGHDT, CDR2 YNNKEL (reference sequence). The CDR3 DNA is TGTGCCAGCAGCCAAGGACAGCGAAACACCATATATTTT. Translation: CASSQGQRNTIYF.

This chain uses TRBV7-8 with TRBJ2-3; D is unclear. The CDR3 length is 14 residues. Between the trimmed V and J ends, which lost 3 bases and 2 bases, there was a span of 9 bases. Germline CDR1 reads SGHVS; CDR2 reads FQNEAQ. In DNA form, the CDR3 reads TGTGCCAGCAGCTTCTCATCTTTCACAGATACGCAGTATTTT. Its translation is CASSFSSFTDTQYF.

V and J are TRBV9 and TRBJ2-3; D is tentatively TRBD1 or TRBD2 (5 bases each). V was pared by 4 bases and J by 4 bases, with 19 bases between. The CDR3 sequence is 16 residues long. Germline lookup yields CDR1 SGDLS and CDR2 YYNGEE. The CDR3 here is CASSPRVGVGPDTQYF. The CDR3 DNA reads as TGTGCCAGCAGCCCTAGGGTGGGGGTTGGGCCAGATACGCAGTATTTT.

The chain recombines TRBV6-5 with TRBJ2-4; 8 bases are a match to TRBD1. The CDR3 has 13 amino acids. CDR1 is MNHEY and CDR2 is SVGAGI in the germline V gene. Trimming cost V 6 bases and J 15 bases; bases outside gene matches: 13. The CDR3, as DNA: TGTGCCAGCAGAGGACAGGGTGTGGAACTAGTGTACTTC. This codes for CASRGQGVELVYF.

The rearrangement uses TRBV6-4 and TRBJ1-6, with 9 bases identical to TRBD1. CDR1 is MRHNA and CDR2 is SNTAGT in the germline V gene. This CDR3 contains 13 residues. Trimming cost V 7 bases and J 6 bases; bases outside gene matches: 1. The CDR3 region is CASKGQGNSPLHF. In DNA, the CDR3 is TGTGCCAGCAAGGGACAGGGTAATTCACCCCTCCACTTT.

This clone was picked up a small number of times. V gene TRBV19 combines with J gene TRBJ2-2; 7 bases agree with TRBD1. From germline, CDR1 is LNHDA and CDR2 SQIVND (reference sequence). Trimming at V came to 9 bases and at J to 0 bases, leaving 7 bases not matched to a gene. The CDR3 has 15 amino acids. CDR3 sequence: CASTDRTSNTGELFF. The CDR3 nucleotides read TGTGCCAGCACGGACAGGACTTCGAACACCGGGGAGCTGTTTTTT.

The rearrangement links TRBV7-8 to TRBJ2-2; D gene ambiguous. The V end was cut by 6 bases, the J end by 3 bases, with 17 bases between. The CDR3 has 16 amino acids. Germline lookup yields CDR1 SGHVS and CDR2 FQNEAQ. The CDR3 is CASSPDRRDHTGELFF. CDR3 in DNA: TGTGCCAGCAGTCCAGATCGAAGGGATCACACCGGGGAGCTGTTTTTT.

The V gene is TRBV18, the J gene TRBJ2-2, with D perhaps matching TRBD1 (6 bases). The CDR3 is 16 amino acids. Germline V gives CDR1 KGHSH, CDR2 LQKENI. Trimming removed 3 bases at V and 5 bases at J, with 16 bases between. The CDR3 protein is CASSPGQIRGTGELFF. Written as DNA, the CDR3 is TGTGCCAGCTCACCTGGACAGATTCGAGGGACCGGGGAGCTGTTTTTT.

The gene calls are TRBV5-1 and TRBJ2-5, with 9 bases aligning to TRBD2. The CDR3 contains 14 residues. Germline CDR1 and CDR2: SGHRS and YFSETQ. The junction had 9 bases not matched to a gene; V was cut back by 7 bases and J by 5 bases. The CDR3 DNA reads TGCGCCAGCCGGGACTGGCGGGGGGGGGAGACCCAGTACTTC. This codes for CASRDWRGGETQYF.

The chain joins TRBV18 to TRBJ2-7; D remains unclear. The CDR3 extends over 15 amino acids. Germline V lookup: CDR1 KGHSH, CDR2 LQKENI. V shed 5 bases and J shed 0 bases, with 14 bases lying between them. CDR3 loop: CASSLKWVTSYEQYF. The CDR3 coding sequence is TGTGCCAGCTCATTAAAGTGGGTAACCTCCTACGAGCAGTACTTC. Variable domain in full (rest from reference TRBV18 and TRBJ2-7): NAGVMQNPRHLVRRRGQEARLRCSPMKGHSHVYWYRQLPEEGLKFMVYLQKENIIDESGMPKERFSAEFPKEGPSILRIQQVVRGDSAAYFCASSLKWVTSYEQYFGPGTRLTVT.

The chain joins TRBV29-1 to TRBJ2-3; 13 bases match TRBD2. The CDR3 totals 15 residues. Germline V gene lookup returns CDR1 SQVTM and CDR2 ANQGSEA. With V trimmed by 7 bases and J by 5 bases, 9 bases remained unmatched. CDR3 nucleotide sequence: TGCAGCGGCGGACTAGCGGGGGCGGCAGGAGATACGCAGTATTTT. This codes for CSGGLAGAAGDTQYF.

V is TRBV2 and J is TRBJ2-7; 8 positions match TRBD1. CDR3 length: 13 amino acids. Germline loops: CDR1 SNHLY, CDR2 FYNNEI. V shed 6 bases and J 0 bases; nucleotides not matched to a gene: 1. The CDR3 DNA follows: TGTGCCAGCAGGGACAGGGCCTCCTACGAGCAGTACTTC. It specifies CASRDRASYEQYF.

The chain combines TRBV7-9 with TRBJ2-3; no clear D gene. This CDR3 contains 14 residues. Germline assignment: CDR1 SEHNR and CDR2 FQNEAQ (reference sequence). The V gene lost 6 bases and the J gene lost 3 bases, with 13 bases spanning the gap. The CDR3 region is CASSRGIPTDTQYF. The CDR3 DNA follows: TGTGCCAGCAGTAGAGGAATCCCTACAGATACGCAGTATTTT.

This clone was seen more than once but under ten times. The V gene is TRBV5-1, the J gene TRBJ1-1; D is possibly TRBD1 (5 bases). The CDR3 is 14 residues long. Germline V gives CDR1 SGHRS, CDR2 YFSETQ. Trimming shortened V by 4 bases and J by 0 bases, and 10 bases separated the two germline ends. The CDR3 protein is CASSQQQVNTEAFF. CDR3 in DNA: TGCGCCAGCAGCCAGCAACAGGTGAACACTGAAGCTTTCTTT.

The V call is TRBV21-1, the J call TRBJ2-7. TRBV21-1 corresponds to a pseudogene. The length of the CDR3 is 12 residues. The CDR3 nucleotides are TGTGCCAGCAGCCCCCCGCTCTACGAGCAGTACTTC. Translation: CASSPPLYEQYF.

This clone has only a few counts. The V gene is TRBV28, the J gene TRBJ1-5, with TRBD1 as a possible D gene (5 bases). Germline lookup yields CDR1 MDHEN and CDR2 SYDVKM. The CDR3 runs 12 residues. Trimming left V 7 bases short and J 7 bases short, with 11 bases between. CDR3: CASNQWDQPQHF. As DNA, the CDR3 is TGTGCCAGCAACCAGTGGGACCAGCCCCAGCATTTT.

This clone has just a few counts. The rearrangement joins TRBV24-1 to TRBJ2-2; 8 bases are shared with TRBD2. This CDR3 is 20 amino acids long. In germline, CDR1 is KGHDR, CDR2 SFDVKD. Trimming cost V 2 bases and J 3 bases; bases outside gene matches: 16. The CDR3 nucleotides read TGTGCCACCAGTGATTCGGGACGGGTGGCGGGGGGCTTGGACACCGGGGAGCTGTTTTTT. Protein product: CATSDSGRVAGGLDTGELFF.

This clone appeared once. The chain employs TRBV3-1 (or the pseudogene TRBV3-2) and TRBJ1-2; a possible D gene is TRBD1 (6 bases). The CDR3 loop spans 14 amino acids. The V gene's germline CDR1 is LGHDT and CDR2 YNNKEL (reference sequence). V was clipped by 0 bases and J by 4 bases, with 9 bases between them. CDR3 protein: CASSQDRQAYGYTF. The CDR3, as DNA: TGTGCCAGCAGCCAAGATCGACAGGCCTATGGCTACACCTTC.